One and the same sample provided the 2 T cell receptor beta chains below, sequenced in a study of blood T cell repertoires in COVID-19 (dated by TCRdb to 2018 to 2020). The library was prepared using the immunoSEQ multiplex PCR assay. Entries here come from immuneACCESS through TCRdb and include only in-frame sequences with V and J called. Some clones fail to appear in such tables; in the studies checked, an unresolved V gene covers under half of the shortfall, and the cause of the remainder is unknown. The sample records around 97,000 clones, about 89% of which are singletons. The top ten clonotypes cover just under 20% of the sample. Source material: peripheral blood. The source is a human donor in a cohort sampled during active COVID-19.

J is TRBJ1-2 and V is TRBV7-8; 9 bases are a match to TRBD1. The germline gives CDR1 SGHVS, CDR2 FQNEAQ. V gave up 4 bases and J gave up 4 bases; unmatched junction bases: 7. The CDR3 loop spans 15 amino acids. As DNA, the CDR3 is TGTGCCAGCAGCTATGGGACAGGGAGTAGCTATGGCTACACCTTC. Translating it yields CASSYGTGSSYGYTF.

The J gene is TRBJ2-7, the V gene TRBV4-2, with 9 bases identical to TRBD1. Per the germline V gene, CDR1 is LGHNA and CDR2 is YNFKEQ. The CDR3 loop spans 19 amino acids. The ends lost 6 bases at V and 0 bases at J; junction bases unmatched: 18. The CDR3 sequence is CASSLNSPGTGIGSYEQYF. CDR3 bases: TGTGCCAGCAGTCTAAACTCCCCCGGGACAGGGATCGGCTCCTACGAGCAGTACTTC.